This T cell receptor beta chain was recorded in a study of OX40 agonist ivuxolimab in advanced cancers. Study-level findings and limits: Clonal expansion from baseline to week 6 occurred in both CD4+ and CD8+ T cells.

The method was immunoSEQ multiplex PCR; TCRdb's version includes in-frame clones alone and lacks a portion of them. The table has about 77,000 clones, about nine tenths seen once; the top ten hold 2.5%. Worth noting for this clone: The antigen remains unidentified.

The V gene's germline CDR1 is LNHDA and CDR2 SQIVND (reference sequence). Trimming cost V 3 bases and J 2 bases, with 9 bases left between them. The CDR3 totals 14 residues. Sequencing used CD4+ or CD8+ T cells sorted from blood, obtained in a trial of the OX40 agonist ivuxolimab. The rearrangement joins TRBV19 to TRBJ2-3; D is undetermined. This clonotype originated in an adult with an advanced solid tumor such as melanoma, head and neck, liver or kidney cancer. CDR3 loop: CASSMQAYTDTQYF. CDR3 in DNA: TGTGCCAGTAGTATGCAAGCCTACACAGATACGCAGTATTTT.